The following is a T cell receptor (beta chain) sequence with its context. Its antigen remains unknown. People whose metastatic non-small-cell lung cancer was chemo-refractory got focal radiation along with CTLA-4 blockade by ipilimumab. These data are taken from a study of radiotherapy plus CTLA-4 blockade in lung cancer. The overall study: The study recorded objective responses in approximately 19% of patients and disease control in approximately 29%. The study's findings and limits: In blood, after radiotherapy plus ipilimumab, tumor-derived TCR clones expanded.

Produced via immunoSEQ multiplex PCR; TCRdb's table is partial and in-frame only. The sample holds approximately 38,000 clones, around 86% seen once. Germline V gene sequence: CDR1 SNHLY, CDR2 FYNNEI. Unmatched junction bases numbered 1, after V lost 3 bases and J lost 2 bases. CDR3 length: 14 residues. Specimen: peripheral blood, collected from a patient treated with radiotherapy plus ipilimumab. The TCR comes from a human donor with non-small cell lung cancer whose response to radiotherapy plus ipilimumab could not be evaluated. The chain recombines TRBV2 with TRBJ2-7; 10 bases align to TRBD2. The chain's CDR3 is CASSESGGAYEQYF. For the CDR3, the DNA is TGTGCCAGCAGTGAGAGCGGGGGGGCCTACGAGCAGTACTTC.